These T cell receptor beta chains were read from a single sample in a study of cytomegalovirus exposure and HLA in healthy donors. TCRdb keeps only in-frame clones here, not all; method: immunoSEQ multiplex PCR. The repertoire holds 120,000 or so clones, with approximately 90% as singletons. The material sequenced was PBMCs. The origin of the receptors is a woman aged 18-35 years in good health and CMV-seronegative. CDR3s include the opening cysteine and the closing phenylalanine or tryptophan. Fields, in order: J gene, D gene, V gene, clone size, CDR3 DNA, CDR3 protein. The D gene is left open where the match is weak. Expanded clones get a size class; other rows say once, few or many, or leave the size out.

J gene: TRBJ1-5; D gene: NA; V gene: TRBV7-8; clone size: once; CDR3 DNA: TGTGCCAGCAGCTTCGGAGGGTTTCAGCCCCAGCATTTT; CDR3 protein: CASSFGGFQPQHF
J gene: TRBJ2-1; D gene: NA; V gene: TRBV6-1; clone size: NA; CDR3 DNA: TGTGCCAGCAGTGAAGTGGCTGTAAGCTACAATGAGCAGTTCTTC; CDR3 protein: CASSEVAVSYNEQFF
J gene: TRBJ2-1; D gene: NA; V gene: TRBV7-8; clone size: NA; CDR3 DNA: TGTGCCAGCAGCCTCAGGGACTTCCAGAGCTCCTACAATGAGCAGTTCTTC; CDR3 protein: CASSLRDFQSSYNEQFF
J gene: TRBJ1-2; D gene: TRBD1; V gene: TRBV19; clone size: NA; CDR3 DNA: TGTGCCAGTAGCCCGATACTACTGGACAGGGGTAACTATGGCTACACCTTC; CDR3 protein: CASSPILLDRGNYGYTF
J gene: TRBJ2-1; D gene: TRBD2; V gene: TRBV15; clone size: NA; CDR3 DNA: TGTGCCACCAGCAGAGACCGACTAGCGGGAGCCTACAATGAGCAGTTCTTC; CDR3 protein: CATSRDRLAGAYNEQFF
J gene: TRBJ1-2; D gene: NA; V gene: TRBV27; clone size: once; CDR3 DNA: TGTGCCAGCAGACAAGGACAGTCCTATGGCTACACCTTC; CDR3 protein: CASRQGQSYGYTF
J gene: TRBJ2-7; D gene: TRBD1; V gene: TRBV5-6; clone size: NA; CDR3 DNA: TGTGCCAGCAGCGGCGGGACAGGGGTTCCCTACGAGCAGTACTTC; CDR3 protein: CASSGGTGVPYEQYF
J gene: TRBJ2-7; D gene: TRBD2; V gene: TRBV11-2; clone size: NA; CDR3 DNA: TGTGCCAGCAGCTTACGAGCTAGCGGGAGTTGGGAGCAGTACTTC; CDR3 protein: CASSLRASGSWEQYF
J gene: TRBJ2-1; D gene: TRBD2; V gene: TRBV2; clone size: NA; CDR3 DNA: TGTGCCAGCAGTGGACCTGGGACTAGCGGGGGGGCGGGTGAGCAGTTCTTC; CDR3 protein: CASSGPGTSGGAGEQFF
J gene: TRBJ2-2; D gene: NA; V gene: TRBV5-1; clone size: NA; CDR3 DNA: TGCGCCAGCAGCTTGGGCGGGACTTGGGGGACCGGGGAGCTGTTTTTT; CDR3 protein: CASSLGGTWGTGELFF
J gene: TRBJ2-3; D gene: TRBD1; V gene: TRBV4-1; clone size: NA; CDR3 DNA: TGCGCCAGCAGCCATCAGGGGGCGCGGGGCACAGATACGCAGTATTTT; CDR3 protein: CASSHQGARGTDTQYF
J gene: TRBJ1-5; D gene: TRBD1; V gene: TRBV5-6; clone size: NA; CDR3 DNA: TGTGCCAGCAGCTTGGGGACAGGATACTATCAGCCCCAGCATTTT; CDR3 protein: CASSLGTGYYQPQHF
J gene: TRBJ1-1; D gene: NA; V gene: TRBV30; clone size: NA; CDR3 DNA: TGTGCCTGGACTAATGGGAACACTGAAGCTTTCTTT; CDR3 protein: CAWTNGNTEAFF
J gene: TRBJ1-1; D gene: NA; V gene: TRBV9; clone size: NA; CDR3 DNA: TGTGCCAGCAGCGTAGGGGGAGCGGGGGGTCTCGCTGAAGCTTTCTTT; CDR3 protein: CASSVGGAGGLAEAFF
J gene: TRBJ2-5; D gene: TRBD2; V gene: TRBV9; clone size: NA; CDR3 DNA: TGTGCCAGCAGCGCTGCTAGCGGGGGGGTGCAAGAGACCCAGTACTTC; CDR3 protein: CASSAASGGVQETQYF
J gene: TRBJ2-1; D gene: TRBD2; V gene: TRBV5-1; clone size: NA; CDR3 DNA: TGCGCCAGCAGCTCCGGACTAGCGGGGGTGGATGAGCAGTTCTTC; CDR3 protein: CASSSGLAGVDEQFF
J gene: TRBJ1-1; D gene: NA; V gene: TRBV28; clone size: NA; CDR3 DNA: TGTGCCAGCAGTCGTCGCACTGAAGCTTTCTTT; CDR3 protein: CASSRRTEAFF
J gene: TRBJ2-1; D gene: NA; V gene: TRBV4-1; clone size: once; CDR3 DNA: TGCGCCAGTGGAAATCCGGGTCGAAAGTACAATGAGCAGTTCTTC; CDR3 protein: CASGNPGRKYNEQFF
J gene: TRBJ1-2; D gene: NA; V gene: TRBV5-1; clone size: NA; CDR3 DNA: TGCGCCAGCAGCTTGGACAATAACTATGGCTACACCTTC; CDR3 protein: CASSLDNNYGYTF
J gene: TRBJ1-4; D gene: NA; V gene: TRBV28; clone size: NA; CDR3 DNA: TGTGCCAGCAGTTTATACTCAGGAGGCCTGTTTTTT; CDR3 protein: CASSLYSGGLFF
J gene: TRBJ2-7; D gene: TRBD1; V gene: TRBV5-1; clone size: NA; CDR3 DNA: TGCGCCAGCAGCCGGGACAGGGATAGGGCCGAGCAGTACTTC; CDR3 protein: CASSRDRDRAEQYF
J gene: TRBJ2-5; D gene: TRBD2; V gene: TRBV2; clone size: NA; CDR3 DNA: TGTGCCAGCGGGGCTAGCGGGGGGATTGGGGAGACCCAGTACTTC; CDR3 protein: CASGASGGIGETQYF
J gene: TRBJ1-3; D gene: NA; V gene: TRBV15; clone size: NA; CDR3 DNA: TGTGCCACCAGCAGAGAACGGACGAGGGTCTCCGGAAACACCATATATTTT; CDR3 protein: CATSRERTRVSGNTIYF
J gene: TRBJ2-1; D gene: TRBD2; V gene: TRBV9; clone size: NA; CDR3 DNA: TGTGCCAGCAGCGTCCTAGCGGGGGGGCAGCTGAGCAATGAGCAGTTCTTC; CDR3 protein: CASSVLAGGQLSNEQFF
J gene: TRBJ2-7; D gene: TRBD2; V gene: TRBV29-1; clone size: NA; CDR3 DNA: TGCAGCGTTGAAGATCCACTAGCGGGATACGAGCAGTACTTC; CDR3 protein: CSVEDPLAGYEQYF
J gene: TRBJ2-1; D gene: NA; V gene: TRBV30; clone size: NA; CDR3 DNA: TGTGCCTGGAGTGTACTACCGTACTACAATGAGCAGTTCTTC; CDR3 protein: CAWSVLPYYNEQFF
J gene: TRBJ1-1; D gene: TRBD1; V gene: TRBV5-1; clone size: NA; CDR3 DNA: TGCGCCAGCAGCAGGGACAGTAGGAACACTGAAGCTTTCTTT; CDR3 protein: CASSRDSRNTEAFF
J gene: TRBJ1-2; D gene: TRBD1; V gene: TRBV27; clone size: few; CDR3 DNA: TGTGCCAGCAGTTCCGGACAGGGTTTGGTCCTTGGTGGCTACACCTTC; CDR3 protein: CASSSGQGLVLGGYTF
J gene: TRBJ2-2; D gene: TRBD1; V gene: TRBV7-2; clone size: NA; CDR3 DNA: TGTGCCAGCCTTCTTGGGACAGCTACCGGGGAGCTGTTTTTT; CDR3 protein: CASLLGTATGELFF
J gene: TRBJ2-2; D gene: TRBD1; V gene: TRBV6-6; clone size: NA; CDR3 DNA: TGTGCCAGCAGTCCAGGGGGAAGGACCGGGGAGCTGTTTTTT; CDR3 protein: CASSPGGRTGELFF
J gene: TRBJ1-2; D gene: NA; V gene: TRBV6-5; clone size: NA; CDR3 DNA: TGTGCCAGCAGTTACCTTCATAGGCAGGGAAGGGGCTACACCTTC; CDR3 protein: CASSYLHRQGRGYTF
J gene: TRBJ2-7; D gene: TRBD1; V gene: TRBV5-1; clone size: NA; CDR3 DNA: TGCGCCAGCAGCATAAAGGGACAGGGTTACGAGCAGTACTTC; CDR3 protein: CASSIKGQGYEQYF
J gene: TRBJ1-2; D gene: TRBD1; V gene: TRBV28; clone size: NA; CDR3 DNA: TGTGCCAGCAGCCTTACTCCCGGACAGGTGTATGGCTACACCTTC; CDR3 protein: CASSLTPGQVYGYTF
J gene: TRBJ1-6; D gene: NA; V gene: TRBV6-6; clone size: NA; CDR3 DNA: TGTGCCAGCAGTTACTCGGGTTTAGGAGGCTCACCCCTCCACTTT; CDR3 protein: CASSYSGLGGSPLHF
J gene: TRBJ2-7; D gene: NA; V gene: TRBV28; clone size: NA; CDR3 DNA: TGTGCCAGCAGTTTATCTGGCGTCCCCGCGGGCTACGAGCAGTACTTC; CDR3 protein: CASSLSGVPAGYEQYF
J gene: TRBJ2-1; D gene: TRBD2; V gene: TRBV11-2; clone size: NA; CDR3 DNA: TGTGCCAGCAGCTTCCGGACTAGCGGGGACAATGAGCAGTTCTTC; CDR3 protein: CASSFRTSGDNEQFF
J gene: TRBJ2-7; D gene: NA; V gene: TRBV7-9; clone size: NA; CDR3 DNA: TGTGCCAGCACCCAACCGGCGGTTTACGAGCAGTACTTC; CDR3 protein: CASTQPAVYEQYF
J gene: TRBJ1-1; D gene: NA; V gene: TRBV7-3; clone size: NA; CDR3 DNA: TGTGCCAGCAGCTTATTCGCGGGGACCACCACTGAAGCTTTCTTT; CDR3 protein: CASSLFAGTTTEAFF
J gene: TRBJ1-2; D gene: NA; V gene: TRBV27; clone size: NA; CDR3 DNA: TGTGCCAGCAGTTTTACGGCGGCCAACTCCTATGGCTACACCTTC; CDR3 protein: CASSFTAANSYGYTF
J gene: TRBJ2-5; D gene: NA; V gene: TRBV25-1; clone size: NA; CDR3 DNA: TGTGCCAGCAGTGAATATGCCAGGGGTGAGACCCAGTACTTC; CDR3 protein: CASSEYARGETQYF
J gene: TRBJ2-1; D gene: TRBD2; V gene: TRBV27; clone size: NA; CDR3 DNA: TGTGCCAGCAGTTTCTTGACTAGCGGGGGGGCTCAGTTCTTC; CDR3 protein: CASSFLTSGGAQFF
J gene: TRBJ2-5; D gene: NA; V gene: TRBV7-9; clone size: NA; CDR3 DNA: TGTGCCAGCAGCTTCCGGGAAGCACAAGAGACCCAGTACTTC; CDR3 protein: CASSFREAQETQYF
J gene: TRBJ1-2; D gene: NA; V gene: TRBV30; clone size: NA; CDR3 DNA: TGTGCCTGGGCTGGGACTGGGTACAATGGCTACACCTTC; CDR3 protein: CAWAGTGYNGYTF
J gene: TRBJ2-3; D gene: TRBD2; V gene: TRBV5-1; clone size: NA; CDR3 DNA: TGCGCCAGCAGCTCAGGGACTAGCGGGGGGCCCAGCACAGATACGCAGTATTTT; CDR3 protein: CASSSGTSGGPSTDTQYF
J gene: TRBJ2-3; D gene: TRBD2; V gene: TRBV6-1; clone size: NA; CDR3 DNA: TGTGCCAGCAGTGACCGACTAGCGGGGGCAGATACGCAGTATTTT; CDR3 protein: CASSDRLAGADTQYF
J gene: TRBJ2-7; D gene: NA; V gene: TRBV5-5; clone size: NA; CDR3 DNA: TGTGCCAGCAGCCGAACAACTAGAGAAGCGCAGTACTTC; CDR3 protein: CASSRTTREAQYF
J gene: TRBJ1-4; D gene: NA; V gene: TRBV18; clone size: NA; CDR3 DNA: TGTGCCAGCTCGTCGGTCGCACGAACTAATGAAAAACTGTTTTTT; CDR3 protein: CASSSVARTNEKLFF
J gene: TRBJ1-4; D gene: NA; V gene: TRBV9; clone size: NA; CDR3 DNA: TGTGCCAGCAGCGTAGATGGAGTGGGAGGTGAAAAACTGTTTTTT; CDR3 protein: CASSVDGVGGEKLFF
J gene: TRBJ2-7; D gene: TRBD1; V gene: TRBV10-3; clone size: NA; CDR3 DNA: TGTGCCATCAGTGAGGCGGGGACAGGGGGCAACGAGCAGTACTTC; CDR3 protein: CAISEAGTGGNEQYF
J gene: TRBJ2-1; D gene: TRBD2; V gene: TRBV7-8; clone size: NA; CDR3 DNA: TGTGCCACCATAGCGGGGGGCTTTTTCAATGAGCAGTTCTTC; CDR3 protein: CATIAGGFFNEQFF
J gene: TRBJ2-1; D gene: NA; V gene: TRBV6-1; clone size: NA; CDR3 DNA: TGTGCCAGCAGTGAAGCGGTCGGCGGGGCCAGCTCCTACAATGAGCAGTTCTTC; CDR3 protein: CASSEAVGGASSYNEQFF
J gene: TRBJ2-7; D gene: NA; V gene: TRBV28; clone size: NA; CDR3 DNA: TGTGCCAGCAGTCAAACAGGGTTCGAGCAGTACTTC; CDR3 protein: CASSQTGFEQYF
J gene: TRBJ2-2; D gene: TRBD2; V gene: TRBV4-1; clone size: NA; CDR3 DNA: TGCGCCAGCAGCCAAGATCGCAAGGGAGGGCCTTTCGGGGAGCTGTTTTTT; CDR3 protein: CASSQDRKGGPFGELFF
J gene: TRBJ2-7; D gene: TRBD1; V gene: TRBV19; clone size: NA; CDR3 DNA: TGTGCCAGTAGTACATATGGAGAGACAGGGGGACCCTACGAGCAGTACTTC; CDR3 protein: CASSTYGETGGPYEQYF
J gene: TRBJ1-1; D gene: TRBD1; V gene: TRBV5-1; clone size: NA; CDR3 DNA: TGCGCCAGCAGCTTGGACAGGGGGCTCGCTTTCTTT; CDR3 protein: CASSLDRGLAFF
J gene: TRBJ2-2; D gene: TRBD1; V gene: TRBV11-2; clone size: NA; CDR3 DNA: TGTGCCAGAACTGCCCGGACAGGCGGGTTTATTGCCGGGGAGCTGTTTTTT; CDR3 protein: CARTARTGGFIAGELFF
J gene: TRBJ1-5; D gene: NA; V gene: TRBV6-6; clone size: NA; CDR3 DNA: TGTGCCAGCAGTTACGGGGCCGGCCATCAGCCCCAGCATTTT; CDR3 protein: CASSYGAGHQPQHF
J gene: TRBJ2-5; D gene: TRBD2; V gene: TRBV2; clone size: NA; CDR3 DNA: TGTGCCAGCAGTGAAGTTTATAGCGGGGGGGCACAAGAGACCCAGTACTTC; CDR3 protein: CASSEVYSGGAQETQYF
J gene: TRBJ1-4; D gene: NA; V gene: TRBV4-3; clone size: once; CDR3 DNA: TGCGCCAGCAGCCAAGATAGCAGGGGCAGGGAAAAACTGTTTTTT; CDR3 protein: CASSQDSRGREKLFF